The source of this T cell receptor (beta chain) is a study of blood T cell repertoires in COVID-19. Turning to the study itself: Acute and convalescent COVID-19 samples came from the United States, Italy and Spain. Sample material is recorded as cDNA or gDNA derived from T cells, B-cell-depleted T cells, or PBMCs.

This CDR3 spans 15 amino acids. The V segment lost 5 bases and the J segment 6 bases; nucleotides outside the gene matches: 8. Germline V lookup: CDR1 SSHAT, CDR2 FNYEAQ (reference sequence). Source study methods: Scientists estimated how many nucleated cells there were by amplifying reference gene primers. Here immunoSEQ multiplex PCR was the method, and the copy in TCRdb shows in-frame clones only, minus some. V, J and clone size are those of that table, while D and trimming were read from the DNA. The sample has tens of thousands of clones; around nine tenths are singletons. The sequence was collected from a man between 45 and 60 years old with acute or convalescent COVID-19. The sequencing input was peripheral blood. The gene calls are TRBV7-7 and TRBJ1-4, with 8 bases lining up with TRBD1. This chain's CDR3 is CASSPRDRNDEKLFF. The CDR3 nucleotides are TGTGCCAGCAGCCCCCGGGACAGGAATGATGAAAAACTGTTTTTT.